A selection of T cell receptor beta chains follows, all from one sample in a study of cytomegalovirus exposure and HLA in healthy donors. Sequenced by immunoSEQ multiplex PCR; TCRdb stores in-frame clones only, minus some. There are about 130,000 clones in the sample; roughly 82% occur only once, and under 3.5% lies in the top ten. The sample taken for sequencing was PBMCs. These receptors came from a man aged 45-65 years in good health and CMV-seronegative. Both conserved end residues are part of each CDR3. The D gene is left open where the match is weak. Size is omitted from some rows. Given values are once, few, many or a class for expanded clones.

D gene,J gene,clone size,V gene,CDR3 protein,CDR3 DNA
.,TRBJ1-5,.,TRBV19,CASSIMQGSQPQHF,TGTGCCAGTAGTATTATGCAGGGAAGTCAGCCCCAGCATTTT
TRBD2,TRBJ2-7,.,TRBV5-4,CASSERGGSYEQYF,TGTGCCAGCTCCGAGCGGGGGGGCTCCTACGAGCAGTACTTC
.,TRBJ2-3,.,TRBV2,CASSREGRTDTQYF,TGTGCCAGCAGTCGGGAAGGGAGGACAGATACGCAGTATTTT
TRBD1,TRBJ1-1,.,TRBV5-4,CASSPQGSGKFGTEAFF,TGTGCCAGCAGCCCACAGGGGTCGGGAAAATTTGGCACTGAAGCTTTCTTT
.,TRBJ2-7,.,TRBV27,CASRYTIQGSEQYF,TGTGCCAGCAGGTACACGATCCAGGGTTCCGAGCAGTACTTC
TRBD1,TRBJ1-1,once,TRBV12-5,CASGLGQGNTEAFF,TGTGCTAGTGGTTTGGGACAGGGGAACACTGAAGCTTTCTTT
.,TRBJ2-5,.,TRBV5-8,CASSSRTAGETQYF,TGTGCCAGCAGCTCCAGGACCGCGGGGGAGACCCAGTACTTC
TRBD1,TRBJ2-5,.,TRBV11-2,CASSSLRGLETQYF,TGTGCCAGCAGCTCCCTGAGGGGGCTAGAGACCCAGTACTTC
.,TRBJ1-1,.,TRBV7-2,CASSPSGVQAFF,TGTGCCAGCAGCCCTTCCGGGGTCCAGGCTTTCTTT
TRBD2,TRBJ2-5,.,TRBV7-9,CASSSSGGARETQYF,TGTGCCAGCAGCTCTAGCGGGGGGGCCCGGGAGACCCAGTACTTC
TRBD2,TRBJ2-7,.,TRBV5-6,CASSLYQTSGDYEQYF,TGTGCCAGCAGCTTGTACCAAACTAGCGGGGACTACGAGCAGTACTTC
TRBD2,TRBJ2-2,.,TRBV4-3,CASSQDASGDYTGELFF,TGCGCCAGCAGCCAAGACGCTAGCGGGGATTACACCGGGGAGCTGTTTTTT
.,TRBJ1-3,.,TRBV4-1,CASSQDSLGNTIYF,TGCGCCAGCAGCCAAGATTCCCTGGGAAACACCATATATTTT
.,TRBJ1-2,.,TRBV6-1,CASREVGIYGYTF,TGTGCCAGCAGGGAGGTTGGTATCTATGGCTACACCTTC
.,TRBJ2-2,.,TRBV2,CASSDWRGTGELFF,TGTGCCAGCAGTGATTGGCGGGGCACCGGGGAGCTGTTTTTT
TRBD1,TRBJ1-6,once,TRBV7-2,CASSLSLGQGYSPLHF,TGTGCCAGCAGCTTAAGTCTGGGACAGGGGTATTCACCCCTCCACTTT
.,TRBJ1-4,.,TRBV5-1,CASSLTADEKLFF,TGCGCCAGCAGCTTGACAGCGGATGAAAAACTGTTTTTT
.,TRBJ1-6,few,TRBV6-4,CASSDSQANSPLHF,TGTGCCAGCAGTGACTCACAGGCAAATTCACCCCTCCACTTT
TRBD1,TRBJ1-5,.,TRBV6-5,CASSQDRGLGQPQHF,TGTGCCAGCAGTCAGGACAGGGGGCTCGGTCAGCCCCAGCATTTT
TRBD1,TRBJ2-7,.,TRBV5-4,CASRRTGGSYEQYF,TGTGCCAGCAGGAGGACAGGGGGCTCCTACGAGCAGTACTTC
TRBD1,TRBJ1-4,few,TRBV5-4,CASSSGGSNEKLFF,TGTGCCAGCAGCTCAGGGGGCTCCAATGAAAAACTGTTTTTT
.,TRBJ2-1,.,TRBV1,CTSSLQAGTGKLNEQFF,TGCACCAGCAGCCTACAAGCCGGGACAGGGAAACTCAATGAGCAGTTCTTC
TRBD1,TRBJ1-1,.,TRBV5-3,CARSLGGTGGTEAFF,TGTGCCAGAAGCTTGGGAGGGACAGGGGGCACTGAAGCTTTCTTT
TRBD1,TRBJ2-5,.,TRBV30,CAWSRGTVDETQYF,TGTGCCTGGAGTAGGGGGACAGTCGATGAGACCCAGTACTTC
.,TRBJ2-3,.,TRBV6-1,CASSEQFPLMRITQYF,TGTGCCAGCAGTGAACAGTTCCCTTTAATGCGGATAACGCAGTATTTT
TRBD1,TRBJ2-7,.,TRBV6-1,CASDREISYEQYF,TGTGCATCCGACAGGGAAATCTCCTACGAGCAGTACTTC
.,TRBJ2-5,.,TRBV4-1,CASSQDERPGWFEETQYF,TGCGCCAGCAGCCAAGATGAGAGGCCGGGGTGGTTCGAGGAGACCCAGTACTTC
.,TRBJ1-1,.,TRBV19,CASISPSGRANTEAFF,TGTGCCAGTATATCCCCCTCGGGGAGGGCGAACACTGAAGCTTTCTTT
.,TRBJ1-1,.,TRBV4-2,CASSQGQGTTEAFF,TGTGCCAGCAGCCAAGGCCAGGGCACCACTGAAGCTTTCTTT
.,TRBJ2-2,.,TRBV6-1,CASLGLRTGELFF,TGTGCCAGCCTTGGACTGCGTACCGGGGAGCTGTTTTTT